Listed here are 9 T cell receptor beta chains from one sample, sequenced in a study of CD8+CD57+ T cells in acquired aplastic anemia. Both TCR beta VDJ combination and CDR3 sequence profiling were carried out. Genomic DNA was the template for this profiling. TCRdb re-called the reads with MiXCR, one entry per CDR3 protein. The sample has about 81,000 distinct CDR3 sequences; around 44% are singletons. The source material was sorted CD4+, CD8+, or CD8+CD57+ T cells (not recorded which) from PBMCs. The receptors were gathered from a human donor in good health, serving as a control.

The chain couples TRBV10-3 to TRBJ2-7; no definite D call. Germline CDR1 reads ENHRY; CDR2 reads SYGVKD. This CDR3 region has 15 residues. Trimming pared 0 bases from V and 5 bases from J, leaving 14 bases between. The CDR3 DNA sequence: TGTGCCATCAGTGAGTCGCGATTGTCGGTCAACGAGCAGTACTTC. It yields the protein CAISESRLSVNEQYF.

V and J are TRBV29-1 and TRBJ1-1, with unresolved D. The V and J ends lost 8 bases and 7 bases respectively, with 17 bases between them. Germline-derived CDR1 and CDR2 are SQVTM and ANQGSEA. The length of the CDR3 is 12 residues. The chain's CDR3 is CSTLNKGFEAFF. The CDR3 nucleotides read TGCAGCACATTGAACAAGGGATTTGAAGCTTTCTTT.

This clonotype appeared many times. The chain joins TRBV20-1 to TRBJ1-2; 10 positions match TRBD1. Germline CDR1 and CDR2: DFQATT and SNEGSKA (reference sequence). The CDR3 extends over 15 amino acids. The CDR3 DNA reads TGCAGCTTCCCCTTGAGGGGACAGGGGAACTATGGCTACACCTTC. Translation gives CSFPLRGQGNYGYTF.

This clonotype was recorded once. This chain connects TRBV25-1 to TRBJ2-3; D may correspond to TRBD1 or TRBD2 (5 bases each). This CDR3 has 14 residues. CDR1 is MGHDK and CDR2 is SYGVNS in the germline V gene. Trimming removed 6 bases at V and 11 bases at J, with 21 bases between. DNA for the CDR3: TGTGCCAGCAGCCAAGATGCAGGAATGAGGGGGCAGTATTTT. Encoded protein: CASSQDAGMRGQYF.

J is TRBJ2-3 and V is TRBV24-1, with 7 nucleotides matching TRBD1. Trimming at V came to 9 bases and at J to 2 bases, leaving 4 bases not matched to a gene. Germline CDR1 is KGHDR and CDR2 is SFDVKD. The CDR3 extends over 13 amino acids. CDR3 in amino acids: CATHQGVTDTQYF. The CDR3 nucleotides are TGTGCCACCCATCAGGGGGTCACAGATACGCAGTATTTT.

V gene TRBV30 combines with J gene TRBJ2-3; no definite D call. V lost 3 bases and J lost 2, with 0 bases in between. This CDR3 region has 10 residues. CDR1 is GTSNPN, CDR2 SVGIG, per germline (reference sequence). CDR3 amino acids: CAWSTDTQYF. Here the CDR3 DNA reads TGTGCCTGGAGCACAGATACGCAGTATTTT.

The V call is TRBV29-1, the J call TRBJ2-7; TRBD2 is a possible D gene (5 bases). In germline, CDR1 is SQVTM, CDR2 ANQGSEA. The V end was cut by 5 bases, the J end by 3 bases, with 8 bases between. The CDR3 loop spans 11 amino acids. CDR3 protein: CSVTGGYEQYF. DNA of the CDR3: TGCAGCGTTACCGGAGGCTACGAGCAGTACTTC.

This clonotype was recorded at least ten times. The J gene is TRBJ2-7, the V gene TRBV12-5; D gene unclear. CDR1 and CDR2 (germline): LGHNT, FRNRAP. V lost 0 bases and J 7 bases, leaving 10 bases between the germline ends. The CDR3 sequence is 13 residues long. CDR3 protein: CASGLVSDREQYF. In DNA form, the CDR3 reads TGTGCTAGTGGTTTGGTATCGGATCGGGAGCAGTACTTC.

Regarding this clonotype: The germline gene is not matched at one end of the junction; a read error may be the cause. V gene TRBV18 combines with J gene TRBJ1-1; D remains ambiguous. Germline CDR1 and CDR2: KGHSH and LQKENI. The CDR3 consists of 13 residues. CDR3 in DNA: TGTGCCAGTTCACCAGAAACTAACACTGAAGCTTTCTTT. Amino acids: CASSPETNTEAFF.